The 2 T cell receptor beta chains given below trace back to one sample, sequenced in a study of CD8 T cells in Susac syndrome. Random hexamers were used to reverse transcribe the RNA input (about 0.5 to 1 ug). Each CDR3 protein gets one entry after TCRdb re-called the immunoSEQ multiplex PCR reads with MiXCR. The data contain about 160,000 distinct CDR3 sequences, about 92% of them singletons. Input material: CD4+ T cells from PBMCs. These receptors were taken from a human donor in good health.

The chain couples TRBV6-5 to TRBJ1-2; 8 bases agree with TRBD1. From germline, CDR1 is MNHEY and CDR2 SVGAGI. The CDR3 has 13 residues. J was trimmed by 8 bases and V by 4 bases; bases with no gene match: 6. Here the CDR3 reads CASSLQGGSGYTF. The DNA for the CDR3 is TGTGCCAGCAGTTTACAGGGGGGCAGCGGCTACACCTTC.

The chain uses TRBV10-3 and TRBJ2-5, with 7 positions matching TRBD1. This CDR3 is 13 amino acids long. V gave up 7 bases and J gave up 10 bases; unmatched junction bases: 12. CDR1 and CDR2 from the germline V gene are ENHRY and SYGVKD. The CDR3 loop is CAINGDREGDQYF. The CDR3 DNA is TGTGCCATCAATGGAGACAGGGAAGGGGACCAGTACTTC.